The 10 T cell receptor beta chains below come from one sample, sequenced in a study of blood T cell repertoires in COVID-19. TCRdb keeps only in-frame clones here, not all; method: immunoSEQ multiplex PCR. The sample holds 45,000 to 55,000 clones, roughly 87% seen once. The material sequenced was peripheral blood. All receptors derive from a man aged 45-65 years with active COVID-19.

The chain links TRBV6-2 or TRBV6-3 to TRBJ1-2, with D possibly matching TRBD1 (5 bases). Trimming removed 6 bases at V and 2 bases at J, with 10 bases between. CDR1 and CDR2 (germline): MNHEY, SVGEGT. This CDR3 comprises 13 residues. The CDR3 loop reads CASSDSPNYGYTF. CDR3 coding DNA: TGTGCCAGCAGCGACAGTCCAAACTATGGCTACACCTTC.

For the CDR3, the DNA is TGCGCCAGCAGCCAGGCCGGGACAGGGACTGAAGCTTTCTTT. Translated, it gives CASSQAGTGTEAFF. The rearrangement joins TRBV4-1 to TRBJ1-1; 9 bases match TRBD1. The CDR3 covers 14 residues. V shed 3 bases and J 5 bases; nucleotides not matched to a gene: 4. The germline gives CDR1 MGHRA, CDR2 YSYEKL.

V is TRBV11-1 and J is TRBJ2-7; maybe TRBD2 (6 bases). Germline CDR1 is SGHAT and CDR2 is FQDESV (reference sequence). The CDR3 contains 14 residues. V lost 5 bases, J lost 4 bases, and 15 bases lay in between. As DNA, the CDR3 is TGTGCCAGCAGCGGCAGGGAGGCGCCTTACGAGCAGTACTTC. This codes for CASSGREAPYEQYF. Full variable domain (remainder filled in from reference TRBV11-1 and TRBJ2-7): EAEVAQSPRYKITEKSQAVAFWCDPISGHATLYWYRQILGQGPELLVQFQDESVVDDSQLPKDRFSAERLKGVDSTLKIQPAELGDSAMYLCASSGREAPYEQYFGPGTRLTVT.

V usage is TRBV2 and J usage is TRBJ1-5; 10 bases map to TRBD1. J lost 6 bases, V lost 6 bases, and 8 bases had no gene match. The CDR3 is 15 residues long. Germline V gives CDR1 SNHLY, CDR2 FYNNEI. The CDR3 reads CASSRDRGSGQPQHF. As DNA, the CDR3 is TGTGCCAGCAGCCGGGACAGGGGATCCGGTCAGCCCCAGCATTTT.

The chain links TRBV27 to TRBJ1-5, with 7 positions matching TRBD1. V gave up 5 bases and J gave up 7 bases; unmatched junction bases: 8. CDR3 size: 14 residues. Germline V gives CDR1 MNHEY, CDR2 SMNVEV (reference sequence). The CDR3 is CASSPGTAVQPQHF. CDR3 nucleotide sequence: TGTGCCAGCAGTCCCGGGACAGCTGTGCAGCCCCAGCATTTT.

This sequence joins TRBV9 and TRBJ1-2; tentative D call: TRBD1 (5 bases). The CDR3 has 15 amino acids. Germline-derived CDR1 and CDR2 are SGDLS and YYNGEE. V lost 6 bases, J lost 1 base, and 16 bases lay in between. The CDR3 sequence: CASTAEDNDNYGYTF. In DNA form, the CDR3 reads TGTGCCAGCACCGCCGAGGACAACGATAACTATGGCTACACCTTC.

This clone was detected only once. This chain uses TRBV5-1 with TRBJ2-5; 8 positions agree with TRBD1. The V gene's germline CDR1 is SGHRS and CDR2 YFSETQ. V was pared by 2 bases and J by 3 bases, with 3 bases of the junction left unmatched. CDR3 length equals 14 residues. This chain's CDR3 is CASSFGTGEETQYF. As DNA, the CDR3 is TGCGCCAGCAGCTTTGGGACAGGAGAAGAGACCCAGTACTTC.

This clone has a single count. This rearrangement joins TRBV28 to TRBJ1-6, with a weak D call TRBD1 (5 bases). Per germline, CDR1 MDHEN and CDR2 SYDVKM. Trimming pared 6 bases from V and 7 bases from J, leaving 22 bases between. CDR3 length: 17 amino acids. The CDR3 is CASRGTGGILRNSPLHF. CDR3 nucleotides: TGTGCCAGCAGAGGTACGGGGGGAATCTTGCGGAATTCACCCCTCCACTTT.

As regards this clone: Other DNA sequences within the sample encode an identical CDR3. The gene calls are TRBV5-1 and TRBJ2-2; 7 bases are a match to TRBD1. The CDR3 totals 15 residues. Germline CDR1 and CDR2: SGHRS and YFSETQ. With V trimmed by 4 bases and J by 2 bases, 5 bases remained unmatched. The chain's CDR3 is CASSPGTANTGELFF. CDR3 sequence (DNA): TGCGCCAGCAGCCCCGGGACAGCTAACACCGGGGAGCTGTTTTTT.

This clone was picked up one time. J is TRBJ1-1 and V is TRBV7-9; D gene ambiguous. Per the germline V gene, CDR1 is SEHNR and CDR2 is FQNEAQ (reference sequence). CDR3 length equals 14 residues. V was shortened by 3 bases and J by 1 base, with 9 bases between the two germline ends. CDR3 nucleotide sequence: TGTGCCAGCAGCTTTGACACCGAGAACACTGAAGCTTTCTTT. Residues: CASSFDTENTEAFF.